Listed below are T cell receptor beta chains from one sample, sequenced in a study of blood T cell repertoires in COVID-19. Produced via immunoSEQ multiplex PCR; TCRdb's table is partial and in-frame only. The sample includes about 140,000 clones, about 88% of them seen just once. The sequencing input was peripheral blood. Receptors originate from a human donor with COVID-19, enrolled during active disease. The donor label of this sample is uncertain. Each CDR3 is given with its conserved first and last residue. The order of the fields is D gene, J gene, clone size, V gene, CDR3 protein, CDR3 DNA. D genes are given only for firm matches. The size of a clone is reported for some rows only, either as once, few or many, or as a class for expanded clones.

. | TRBJ1-2 | . | TRBV3-1/TRBV3-2 | CASSQAPRGAVAYGYTF | TGTGCCAGCAGCCAGGCCCCGCGGGGGGCGGTTGCCTATGGCTACACCTTC
. | TRBJ2-5 | . | TRBV7-6 | CASSLALSETQYF | TGTGCCAGCAGCTTAGCGCTCAGTGAGACCCAGTACTTC
TRBD1 | TRBJ1-2 | . | TRBV10-3 | CAISDRGDYGYTF | TGTGCCATCAGTGACAGGGGGGACTATGGCTACACCTTC
. | TRBJ2-7 | . | TRBV28 | CASSLGETDSYEQYF | TGTGCCAGCAGTTTGGGAGAAACGGACTCCTACGAGCAGTACTTC
TRBD1 | TRBJ2-7 | few | TRBV30 | CAWSMDRGAYEQYF | TGTGCCTGGAGTATGGACAGGGGAGCCTACGAGCAGTACTTC
TRBD1 | TRBJ2-2 | . | TRBV29-1 | CSVGQGHGELFF | TGCAGCGTTGGACAGGGGCACGGGGAGCTGTTTTTT
TRBD1 | TRBJ1-6 | . | TRBV27 | CASSLQDRANSPLHF | TGTGCCAGCAGTTTACAGGACAGGGCGAATTCACCCCTCCACTTT
TRBD1 | TRBJ1-4 | . | TRBV10-3 | CAIGRTGTGDEKLFF | TGTGCCATCGGGAGAACCGGGACAGGGGATGAAAAACTGTTTTTT
TRBD1 | TRBJ1-3 | . | TRBV30 | CAWMTGGYTIYF | TGTGCCTGGATGACAGGGGGGTACACCATATATTTT
. | TRBJ2-7 | . | TRBV7-9 | CASSPEGRVHEQYF | TGTGCCAGCAGCCCGGAGGGCAGGGTCCACGAGCAGTACTTC
TRBD1 | TRBJ2-7 | . | TRBV25-1 | CASSVRGTGPVYEQYF | TGTGCCAGCAGTGTCCGAGGGACAGGGCCGGTCTACGAGCAGTACTTC
. | TRBJ1-5 | once | TRBV24-1 | CATSEGALGNQPQHF | TGTGCCACCAGTGAGGGGGCGTTGGGCAATCAGCCCCAGCATTTT
. | TRBJ2-2 | once | TRBV5-1 | CASSASTGNTGELFF | TGCGCCAGCAGCGCTTCGACAGGGAACACCGGGGAGCTGTTTTTT
TRBD1 | TRBJ2-7 | . | TRBV20-1 | CSALGTVLTF | TGCAGTGCTCTCGGGACAGTACTGACATTC
. | TRBJ1-1 | once | TRBV2 | CATQWGDTEAFF | TGTGCCACCCAATGGGGGGACACTGAAGCTTTCTTT
. | TRBJ2-2 | . | TRBV10-2 | CASSEGAAGGELFF | TGCGCCAGCAGTGAAGGAGCGGCTGGAGGGGAGCTGTTTTTT
. | TRBJ1-1 | few | TRBV19 | CASSIPGGANTEAFF | TGTGCCAGTAGCATCCCCGGGGGGGCTAACACTGAAGCTTTCTTT
TRBD1 | TRBJ1-1 | . | TRBV5-4 | CASSEGQTNTEAFF | TGTGCCAGCAGCGAGGGACAGACGAACACTGAAGCTTTCTTT
. | TRBJ1-1 | . | TRBV12-3/TRBV12-4 | CASSRGQNTEAFF | TGTGCCAGCAGTAGGGGACAGAACACTGAAGCTTTCTTT
. | TRBJ1-1 | . | TRBV7-6 | CASSPPNTEAFF | TGTGCCAGCAGCCCTCCGAACACTGAAGCTTTCTTT
. | TRBJ1-2 | few | TRBV3-1/TRBV3-2 | CASSHLERGYGYTF | TGTGCCAGCAGCCACCTGGAGCGGGGCTATGGCTACACCTTC
TRBD1 | TRBJ1-2 | . | TRBV6-5 | CASSYSGTGNYGYTF | TGTGCCAGCAGTTATTCCGGGACAGGGAACTATGGCTACACCTTC
. | TRBJ1-6 | . | TRBV4-2 | CASSQEGGNNSPLHF | TGTGCCAGCAGCCAAGAAGGGGGAAATAATTCACCCCTCCACTTT
TRBD2 | TRBJ2-7 | once | TRBV7-9 | CASSPKGGGHPYEQYF | TGTGCCAGCAGCCCTAAGGGCGGGGGGCATCCCTACGAGCAGTACTTC
TRBD2 | TRBJ2-1 | . | TRBV11-3 | CASSLELAGIWDEQFF | TGTGCCAGCAGCTTAGAACTAGCGGGAATTTGGGATGAGCAGTTCTTC